This T cell receptor (beta chain) was sequenced for a study of blood T cell repertoires in COVID-19. Between the trimmed V and J ends, which lost 2 bases and 4 bases, there was a span of 11 bases. The CDR3 covers 14 residues. The germline gives CDR1 MDHEN, CDR2 SYDVKM. Using immunoSEQ multiplex PCR, the repertoire was profiled, and TCRdb retains in-frame clones only, with some absent. The sample has approximately 270,000 clones, over 75% seen once. The chain uses TRBV28 and TRBJ1-1, with D perhaps matching TRBD1 (5 bases). Source material: PBMCs or T cells enriched from blood (not recorded which). The sequence was collected from a woman between 25 and 40 years old who had recovered from COVID-19. In DNA form, the CDR3 reads TGTGCCAGCAGTTTAAGGCACAGGTCCACTGAAGCTTTCTTT. Translation gives CASSLRHRSTEAFF.